Following are 19 T cell receptor beta chains from one sample sequenced in a study of OX40 agonist ivuxolimab in advanced cancers. Library preparation was by the immunoSEQ multiplex PCR assay. TCRdb obtained this table from immuneACCESS and retained in-frame rearrangements with V and J assigned. These tables miss some clones; where compared with another copy, unresolved V genes account for less than half of the shortfall, and the remainder is unexplained. Counted in this sample were roughly 38,000 clones; 80% to 90% of them appeared once. The ten largest clones add up to roughly 40% of the sample. The sample consisted of CD4+ or CD8+ T cells sorted from blood, taken in a trial of the OX40 agonist ivuxolimab. Source of these receptors: an adult with an advanced solid tumor such as melanoma, head and neck, liver or kidney cancer.

This chain joins TRBV5-6 and TRBJ1-5, with 11 bases aligning to TRBD1. Germline loops: CDR1 SGHDT, CDR2 YYEEEE. Trimming took 4 bases from V and 1 from J; bases not matched to a gene: 4. The CDR3 extends over 16 amino acids. CDR3 sequence reads: CASSRTGGRSNQPQHF. The CDR3 nucleotides read TGTGCCAGCAGCAGGACAGGGGGCAGGAGCAATCAGCCCCAGCATTTT.

The chain uses TRBV6-5 and TRBJ1-5; D is possibly TRBD1 (6 bases). Trimming shortened V by 6 bases and J by 4 bases, and 10 bases separated the two germline ends. The CDR3 has 13 residues. The germline gives CDR1 MNHEY, CDR2 SVGAGI. The CDR3 region has the DNA TGTGCCAGCAGACAGGGTATGAATCAGCCCCAGCATTTT. Translation gives CASRQGMNQPQHF.

The gene calls are TRBV2 and TRBJ2-1; 12 nucleotides align to TRBD2. The trim removed 6 bases at V and 0 bases at J, leaving 6 bases unmatched. The CDR3 has 17 residues. Germline V gene lookup returns CDR1 SNHLY and CDR2 FYNNEI. Written as DNA, the CDR3 is TGTGCCAGCAGAGGACTAGCGGGGACCAGCTCCTACAATGAGCAGTTCTTC. This gives the protein CASRGLAGTSSYNEQFF.

The rearrangement links TRBV10-3 to TRBJ2-1; TRBD2 matches at 7 bases. Per germline, CDR1 ENHRY and CDR2 SYGVKD. The V gene end was trimmed by 0 bases and the J gene end by 7 bases; junction bases not matched to a gene: 3. CDR3 length: 14 residues. The CDR3 region is CAISESGTTNEQFF. The CDR3 bases are TGTGCCATCAGTGAGTCAGGGACTACGAATGAGCAGTTCTTC.

The V and J genes are TRBV5-1 and TRBJ2-5; tentatively, D is TRBD2 (7 bases). Trimming removed 3 bases at V and 9 bases at J, with 18 bases between. Germline V gene sequence: CDR1 SGHRS, CDR2 YFSETQ. This CDR3 region has 14 residues. In nucleotides, the CDR3 is TGCGCCAGCAGCTCAGGGGAGGGATTAAGTCCCCAGTACTTC. This translates into CASSSGEGLSPQYF.

This chain joins TRBV4-2 and TRBJ2-5; D tentatively reads TRBD1 or TRBD2 (5 bases each). The CDR3 covers 14 residues. Trimming shortened V by 0 bases and J by 6 bases, and 11 bases separated the two germline ends. From germline, CDR1 is LGHNA and CDR2 YNFKEQ. CDR3 sequence reads: CASSQDGTGKTQYF. CDR3 coding DNA: TGTGCCAGCAGCCAAGATGGGACCGGAAAGACCCAGTACTTC.

The rearrangement joins TRBV5-1 to TRBJ1-2; D is ambiguous. Germline lookup yields CDR1 SGHRS and CDR2 YFSETQ. V lost 0 bases and J 2 bases, leaving 17 bases between the germline ends. CDR3 length equals 17 residues. The CDR3 DNA follows: TGCGCCAGCAGCTTGGAGGTCACGGCAGGCAGCAACTATGGCTACACCTTC. Residues: CASSLEVTAGSNYGYTF.

The rearrangement uses TRBV4-1 and TRBJ2-5; the D is unclear. The CDR3 consists of 15 residues. V lost 3 bases to trimming and J lost 2 bases, with 13 bases between them. The V gene's germline CDR1 is MGHRA and CDR2 YSYEKL. The CDR3 is CASSQGSRAQETQYF. The CDR3 DNA reads as TGCGCCAGCAGCCAGGGAAGTCGAGCGCAAGAGACCCAGTACTTC.

The genes are TRBV6-6 and TRBJ1-2; D possibly corresponds to TRBD1 (6 bases). The germline V gene has CDR1 MNHNY and CDR2 SVGAGI (reference sequence). V gave up 5 bases and J gave up 4 bases, with 20 bases separating them. This CDR3 contains 16 residues. The CDR3 here is CASSRPRPGQLYGYTF. The CDR3 DNA reads TGTGCCAGCAGTCGCCCGAGACCAGGACAGCTCTATGGCTACACCTTC.

V gene TRBV19 combines with J gene TRBJ1-5; 9 positions agree with TRBD1. The CDR3 spans 15 residues. Trimming cost V 4 bases and J 5 bases; bases outside gene matches: 6. Germline V lookup: CDR1 LNHDA, CDR2 SQIVND (reference sequence). The CDR3, as DNA: TGTGCCAGTAGTAAGGGACAGGGAGTTGATCAGCCCCAGCATTTT. Translated: CASSKGQGVDQPQHF.

This clone was seen once. This chain's CDR3 is CSVAGQFSTDTQYF. The CDR3 nucleotides are TGCAGCGTTGCCGGACAGTTTAGCACAGATACGCAGTATTTT. The chain is built from TRBV29-1 and TRBJ2-3; possibly TRBD1 for D (6 bases). The V end lost 4 bases, the J end lost 0 bases, and 11 bases lay between the germline ends. Germline V gene sequence: CDR1 SQVTM, CDR2 ANQGSEA. The CDR3 runs 14 residues.

This chain joins TRBV6-6 and TRBJ2-7; D remains ambiguous. Trimming cost V 2 bases and J 3 bases, with 11 bases left between them. The CDR3 spans 14 residues. Germline CDR1 reads MNHNY; CDR2 reads SVGAGI (reference sequence). The CDR3 sequence: CASSYGVWGYEQYF. CDR3 in DNA: TGTGCCAGCAGTTACGGGGTATGGGGCTACGAGCAGTACTTC.

The CDR3 sequence is CASSESSFVHEQYF. The DNA of the CDR3 is TGCGCCAGCAGTGAGTCGAGTTTTGTCCACGAGCAGTACTTC. The V call is TRBV10-2, the J call TRBJ2-7, with D unclear. CDR3 length: 14 amino acids. From germline, CDR1 is WSHSY and CDR2 SAAADI. V shed 0 bases and J shed 5 bases, with 11 bases lying between them.

The chain carries TRBV5-4 and TRBJ2-3; possible D gene TRBD2, 7 bases. V was cut by 3 bases and J by 3 bases, with 11 bases left in between. Per germline, CDR1 SGHNT and CDR2 YYREEE (reference sequence). The CDR3 has 14 amino acids. CDR3 bases: TGTGCCAGCAGCTGGAGGGGGGGTACAGATACGCAGTATTTT. It specifies CASSWRGGTDTQYF.

This chain uses TRBV7-3 with TRBJ2-3; weak D call: TRBD2 (6 bases). Trimming removed 3 bases from V and 2 bases from J, with 9 bases in between. Germline V gene lookup returns CDR1 SGHTA and CDR2 FQGTGA. The CDR3 contains 14 residues. The CDR3 reads CASSLAGLTDTQYF. CDR3 coding DNA: TGTGCCAGCAGCTTGGCGGGGCTCACAGATACGCAGTATTTT.

The chain couples TRBV6-6 to TRBJ2-2, with 7 bases matching TRBD2. Looked up from germline, CDR1 is MNHNY and CDR2 is SVGAGI (reference sequence). V lost 8 bases to trimming and J lost 5 bases; unmatched junction nucleotides: 5. This CDR3 is built from 13 residues. The CDR3 loop reads CASGLAETGELFF. The CDR3 DNA reads as TGTGCCAGCGGCCTAGCGGAAACCGGGGAGCTGTTTTTT.

This chain uses TRBV5-5 with TRBJ2-2; weak D call: TRBD1 (5 bases). Trimming took 0 bases from V and 5 from J, leaving 11 bases between them. CDR1 SGHKS and CDR2 YYEKEE come from the germline V gene (reference sequence). The CDR3 runs to 15 residues. CDR3 DNA: TGTGCCAGCAGCTTGGCCCCAGGGCGGACCGGGGAGCTGTTTTTT. This translates into CASSLAPGRTGELFF.

This chain links TRBV6-1 with TRBJ1-5; 7 nucleotides match TRBD1. The CDR3 is made up of 16 amino acids. J gave up 0 bases and V 1 base, and 3 bases lay outside the gene matches. Germline V lookup: CDR1 MNHNS, CDR2 SASEGT. As DNA, the CDR3 is TGTGCCAGCAGTGAAGGGACAGGCAATAGCAATCAGCCCCAGCATTTT. Translating it yields CASSEGTGNSNQPQHF.

This rearrangement joins TRBV5-6 to TRBJ2-3; D remains unclear. This CDR3 comprises 13 residues. The V and J ends lost 6 bases and 1 base respectively, with 9 bases between them. Germline V CDR1 and CDR2: SGHDT, YYEEEE. The CDR3 region is CASTHGGTDTQYF. CDR3 DNA: TGTGCCAGCACCCATGGGGGCACAGATACGCAGTATTTT.